The 2 T cell receptor beta chains below were found in one sample sequenced in a study of cytomegalovirus exposure and HLA in healthy donors. Use of 60 Vbeta and 13 Jbeta primers characterized the PCR. Here immunoSEQ multiplex PCR was the method, and the copy in TCRdb shows in-frame clones only, minus some. This sample has some 130,000 clones, with approximately 62% found just once. Material: PBMCs. The receptors shown here come from a human donor in good health.

This clone was seen a few times. The J gene is TRBJ2-3, the V gene TRBV5-1; D ambiguous. The CDR3 length is 14 residues. In germline, CDR1 is SGHRS, CDR2 YFSETQ. With 1 base removed from V and 0 bases from J, the gap between germline ends came to 6 bases. CDR3 nucleotides: TGCGCCAGCAGCTTGTTCCGGAGCACAGATACGCAGTATTTT. This codes for CASSLFRSTDTQYF. Complete variable domain (other parts from reference TRBV5-1 and TRBJ2-3): KAGVTQTPRYLIKTRGQQVTLSCSPISGHRSVSWYQQTPGQGLQFLFEYFSETQRNKGNFPGRFSGRQFSNSRSEMNVSTLELGDSALYLCASSLFRSTDTQYFGPGTRLTVL.

The gene calls are TRBV7-9 and TRBJ2-4, with D possibly matching TRBD1 (6 bases). Germline V CDR1 and CDR2: SEHNR, FQNEAQ (reference sequence). This CDR3 comprises 17 residues. Deletions cut 4 bases from V and 1 base from J, with 17 bases between. CDR3 loop: CASSSGMDSVAKNIQYF. The CDR3 nucleotides read TGTGCCAGCAGCTCCGGTATGGACAGCGTCGCCAAAAACATTCAGTACTTC.